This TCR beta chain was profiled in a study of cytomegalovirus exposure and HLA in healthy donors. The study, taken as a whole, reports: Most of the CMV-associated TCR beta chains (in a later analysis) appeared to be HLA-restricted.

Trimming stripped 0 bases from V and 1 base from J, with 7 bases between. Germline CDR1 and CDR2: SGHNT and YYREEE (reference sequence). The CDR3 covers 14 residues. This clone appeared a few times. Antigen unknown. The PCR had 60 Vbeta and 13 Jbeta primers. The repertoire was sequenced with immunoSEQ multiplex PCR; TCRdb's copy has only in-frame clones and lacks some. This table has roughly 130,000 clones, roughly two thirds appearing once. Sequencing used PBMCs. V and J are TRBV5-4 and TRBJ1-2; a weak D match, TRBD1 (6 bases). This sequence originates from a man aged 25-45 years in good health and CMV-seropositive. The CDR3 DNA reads TGTGCCAGCAGCTTGGACAGGGTTAACTATGGCTACACCTTC. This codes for CASSLDRVNYGYTF.